A single sample gave rise to the 7 T cell receptor beta chains below, sequenced in a study of control samples from healthy donors and cancer patients. This table comes from immunoSEQ multiplex PCR, and its TCRdb copy is limited to in-frame clones, with some not included. The data hold 150,000 to 200,000 clones, with nearly 90% observed a single time. The sequencing input was blood. These receptors were collected from a woman aged 45-65 years in good health.

This clone was detected a few times. The chain carries TRBV10-3 and TRBJ2-1, with D unresolved. The length of the CDR3 is 13 residues. Deletions cut 2 bases from V and 5 bases from J, with 7 bases between. The germline CDR1 and CDR2 sequences are ENHRY and SYGVKD. The CDR3 loop reads CAISEAKDNEQFF. The CDR3 nucleotides read TGTGCCATCAGTGAGGCCAAGGACAATGAGCAGTTCTTC.

This chain uses TRBV18 with TRBJ1-6; D unclear. The CDR3 totals 15 residues. Germline CDR1 reads KGHSH; CDR2 reads LQKENI. V lost 1 base to trimming and J lost 7 bases, with 11 bases between them. The CDR3: CASSPQDTGNSPLHF. The CDR3, as DNA: TGTGCCAGCTCACCACAGGATACTGGAAATTCACCCCTCCACTTT.

This chain joins TRBV4-1 and TRBJ1-1; 9 bases fit TRBD1. CDR1 and CDR2 (germline): MGHRA, YSYEKL. This CDR3 spans 15 amino acids. With 3 bases clipped from V and 11 bases from J, the junction kept 13 bases outside the gene matches. DNA for the CDR3: TGCGCCAGCAGCCAGGGGGACAGGGTCTCGAATGGGGCTTTCTTT. This sequence encodes CASSQGDRVSNGAFF.

V usage is TRBV27 and J usage is TRBJ1-3; D unresolved. Germline V lookup: CDR1 MNHEY, CDR2 SMNVEV (reference sequence). Deletions cut 6 bases from V and 0 bases from J, with 12 bases between. The CDR3 is made up of 15 amino acids. CDR3 amino acids: CASSLTGDSGNTIYF. CDR3 DNA sequence: TGTGCCAGCAGCCTGACCGGAGACTCTGGAAACACCATATATTTT.

V and J are TRBV3-1 (or the pseudogene TRBV3-2) and TRBJ1-3; 9 bases map to TRBD1. CDR1 and CDR2 (germline): LGHDT, YNNKEL (reference sequence). V was pared by 5 bases and J by 4 bases, with 6 bases of the junction left unmatched. The CDR3 loop spans 15 amino acids. DNA of the CDR3: TGTGCCAGCAGCTGGACAGGGGAAAACGGAAACACCATATATTTT. Protein sequence: CASSWTGENGNTIYF.

The table lists this clone with a count of one. V is TRBV5-1 and J is TRBJ2-2, with 10 bases that match TRBD1. Germline V gene data show CDR1 as SGHRS and CDR2 as YFSETQ. J lost 7 bases, V lost 4 bases, and 7 bases had no gene match. The CDR3 covers 15 residues. The chain's CDR3 is CASSNRDRGVGELFF. The CDR3 DNA is TGCGCCAGCAGCAACCGGGACAGGGGAGTCGGGGAGCTGTTTTTT.

Sample share makes this clone medium-sized (0.01 to 0.1%). The chain has TRBV7-8 and TRBJ1-1; D is possibly TRBD1 (5 bases). The CDR3 consists of 18 residues. Germline V gives CDR1 SGHVS, CDR2 FQNEAQ. Trimming stripped 2 bases from V and 1 base from J, with 20 bases between. The CDR3 protein is CASSLWEIFQTENTEAFF. As DNA, the CDR3 is TGTGCCAGCAGCTTATGGGAGATTTTTCAGACAGAGAACACTGAAGCTTTCTTT.